These 28 T cell receptor beta chains were all obtained from the same sample, sequenced in a study of OX40 agonist ivuxolimab in advanced cancers. The data were produced by immunoSEQ multiplex PCR, yet TCRdb's version contains in-frame clones alone and is incomplete. This table holds 15,000 to 20,000 clones, roughly 80% found once. The material sequenced was CD4+ or CD8+ T cells sorted from blood, taken in a trial of the OX40 agonist ivuxolimab. These receptors were taken from an adult with an advanced solid tumor such as melanoma, head and neck, liver or kidney cancer.

The chain has TRBV27 and TRBJ1-5; D possibly corresponds to TRBD1 (5 bases). V lost 4 bases to trimming and J lost 3 bases, with 28 bases between them. Germline-derived CDR1 and CDR2 are MNHEY and SMNVEV (reference sequence). The CDR3 has 20 residues. CDR3 protein: CASSYPPLDSSIGINQPQHF. The CDR3 bases are TGTGCCAGCAGTTACCCCCCCCTAGACAGTAGCATAGGAATCAATCAGCCCCAGCATTTT.

The genes are TRBV2 and TRBJ2-3; 7 nucleotides match TRBD2. The V gene's germline CDR1 is SNHLY and CDR2 FYNNEI. CDR3 length equals 18 residues. V lost 3 bases and J lost 8; bases outside the gene matches: 20. CDR3: CASSDPRNSWEGQATQYF. The CDR3 bases are TGTGCCAGCAGTGACCCAAGGAATAGTTGGGAGGGCCAGGCTACGCAGTATTTT. Supplemented by reference TRBV2 and TRBJ2-3, the full variable domain reads EPEVTQTPSHQVTQMGQEVILRCVPISNHLYFYWYRQILGQKVEFLVSFYNNEISEKSEIFDDQFSVERPDGSNFTLKIRSTKLEDSAMYFCASSDPRNSWEGQATQYFGPGTRLTVL.

This chain connects TRBV27 to TRBJ2-1; D gene uncertain. There are 16 residues in the CDR3. Trimming shortened V by 5 bases and J by 0 bases, and 14 bases separated the two germline ends. Germline loops: CDR1 MNHEY, CDR2 SMNVEV (reference sequence). This CDR3 is CASSPRALNSYNEQFF. For the CDR3, the DNA is TGTGCCAGCAGTCCCCGGGCGTTAAACTCCTACAATGAGCAGTTCTTC.

This clone was seen a single time. V usage is TRBV7-9 and J usage is TRBJ2-1, with D possibly matching TRBD2 (5 bases). V lost 2 bases, J lost 10 bases, and 12 bases lay in between. The CDR3 has 13 residues. Germline V gene sequence: CDR1 SEHNR, CDR2 FQNEAQ (reference sequence). CDR3 nucleotides: TGTGCCAGCAGCTTATTCGGTACGGGAGAGCAGTTCTTC. Translating it yields CASSLFGTGEQFF. The whole variable domain, filled in from reference TRBV7-9 and TRBJ2-1, reads DTGVSQNPRHKITKRGQNVTFRCDPISEHNRLYWYRQTLGQGPEFLTYFQNEAQLEKSRLLSDRFSAERPKGSFSTLEIQRTEQGDSAMYLCASSLFGTGEQFFGPGTRLTVL.

The CDR3 region is CASSRTGGDYGYTF. CDR3 DNA sequence: TGCGCCAGCAGCCGGACAGGGGGAGACTATGGCTACACCTTC. This chain joins TRBV4-1 and TRBJ1-2; TRBD1 matches at 10 bases. The trim removed 4 bases at V and 3 bases at J, leaving 2 bases unmatched. From germline, CDR1 is MGHRA and CDR2 YSYEKL. CDR3 length: 14 residues.

This sequence joins TRBV19 and TRBJ2-3; perhaps TRBD2 as D (5 bases). This CDR3 comprises 15 residues. Per the germline V gene, CDR1 is LNHDA and CDR2 is SQIVND (reference sequence). Trimming took 5 bases from V and 0 from J, leaving 12 bases between them. The CDR3 here is CASSWGGRSTDTQYF. The DNA for the CDR3 is TGTGCCAGTAGTTGGGGTGGGAGAAGCACAGATACGCAGTATTTT.

The CDR3 sequence: CASSSDSYEQYF. In DNA, the CDR3 is TGTGCCAGCAGTTCAGACAGCTACGAGCAGTACTTC. The genes are TRBV6-6 and TRBJ2-7; tentative D call: TRBD1 (5 bases). The germline V gene has CDR1 MNHNY and CDR2 SVGAGI (reference sequence). V lost 4 bases, J lost 3 bases, and 7 bases lay in between. The CDR3 has 12 residues.

The rearrangement joins TRBV10-2 to TRBJ2-1; D gene unclear. The CDR3 is made up of 15 amino acids. Germline CDR1 WSHSY, CDR2 SAAADI. V was shortened by 7 bases and J by 5 bases, with 18 bases between the two germline ends. CDR3 bases: TGCGCCAGCAAAGGGTCTATCGGCGGAAACAATGAGCAGTTCTTC. Translation: CASKGSIGGNNEQFF.

This clone qualifies as medium-sized. Here the CDR3 DNA reads TGTGCCAGCAGTACGGGACTAGCGAGGGAGAATGAGCAGTTCTTC. Translation gives CASSTGLARENEQFF. The rearrangement links TRBV27 to TRBJ2-1, with 10 bases fitting TRBD2. Trimming cost V 5 bases and J 7 bases; bases outside gene matches: 8. This CDR3 has 15 residues. Per germline, CDR1 MNHEY and CDR2 SMNVEV (reference sequence).

This chain uses TRBV4-2 with TRBJ1-1; 8 bases line up with TRBD1. Germline CDR1 LGHNA, CDR2 YNFKEQ. Unmatched junction bases numbered 1, after V lost 2 bases and J lost 5 bases. CDR3 size: 13 residues. CDR3 nucleotide sequence: TGTGCCAGCAGCCAATACAGGGGGACTGAAGCTTTCTTT. Amino acids: CASSQYRGTEAFF.

V is TRBV28 and J is TRBJ2-7, with a tentative D call TRBD1 (6 bases). Deletions cut 5 bases from V and 4 bases from J, with 15 bases between. From germline, CDR1 is MDHEN and CDR2 SYDVKM. The CDR3 spans 14 residues. In nucleotides, the CDR3 is TGTGCCAGCAGTCCCCGGGACACCCCTTACGAGCAGTACTTC. It is translated as CASSPRDTPYEQYF.

The chain uses TRBV19 and TRBJ2-1; D unresolved. Germline V gene data show CDR1 as LNHDA and CDR2 as SQIVND (reference sequence). This CDR3 has 14 amino acids. V lost 2 bases, J lost 6 bases, and 11 bases lay in between. CDR3 loop: CASSISLTINEQFF. CDR3 DNA: TGTGCCAGTAGTATATCGCTTACTATCAATGAGCAGTTCTTC. The complete variable domain, with remaining parts taken from reference TRBV19 and TRBJ2-1, reads DGGITQSPKYLFRKEGQNVTLSCEQNLNHDAMYWYRQDPGQGLRLIYYSQIVNDFQKGDIAEGYSVSREKKESFPLTVTSAQKNPTAFYLCASSISLTINEQFFGPGTRLTVL.

This chain connects TRBV6-1 to TRBJ2-7; the match to TRBD2 covers 11 bases. This CDR3 contains 16 residues. After removal of 2 bases from V and 5 bases from J, the junction contained 8 bases not matched to a gene. The V gene's germline CDR1 is MNHNS and CDR2 SASEGT. The CDR3 coding sequence is TGTGCCAGCAGTGAACCTTGGCTAGCGGGGGGTAACGAGCAGTACTTC. Translation: CASSEPWLAGGNEQYF.

The chain recombines TRBV9 with TRBJ2-2; no clear D gene. Trimming took off 0 bases at V and 7 bases at J, with 7 bases between the two ends. Germline values: CDR1 SGDLS, CDR2 YYNGEE. This CDR3 is built from 13 residues. The CDR3 nucleotides are TGTGCCAGCAGCGTAGAGGATCGCGGGGAGCTGTTTTTT. Protein product: CASSVEDRGELFF. Full variable domain (rest looked up from reference TRBV9 and TRBJ2-2): DSGVTQTPKHLITATGQRVTLRCSPRSGDLSVYWYQQSLDQGLQFLIQYYNGEERAKGNILERFSAQQFPDLHSELNLSSLELGDSALYFCASSVEDRGELFFGEGSRLTVL.

This sequence joins TRBV27 and TRBJ2-5, with TRBD2 identical over 10 bases. V shed 3 bases, J shed 4 bases, and the junction held 2 bases outside the gene matches. The CDR3 runs to 14 residues. CDR1 MNHEY and CDR2 SMNVEV come from the germline V gene (reference sequence). Here the CDR3 DNA reads TGTGCCAGCAGTTTTAGCGGGGGGCCAGAGACCCAGTACTTC. It codes for CASSFSGGPETQYF.

This clone was detected a few times. This rearrangement joins TRBV27 to TRBJ2-1; D is uncertain. Trimming removed 2 bases from V and 6 bases from J, with 5 bases in between. Germline-derived CDR1 and CDR2 are MNHEY and SMNVEV (reference sequence). The CDR3 spans 12 residues. The CDR3: CASSLHGNEQFF. The DNA for the CDR3 is TGTGCCAGCAGTTTACACGGCAATGAGCAGTTCTTC.

This clone has more than one count but fewer than ten. The chain employs TRBV4-2 and TRBJ2-7; TRBD1 aligns across 7 bases. Germline V CDR1 and CDR2: LGHNA, YNFKEQ. This CDR3 contains 15 residues. The J segment lost 6 bases and the V segment lost 1 base, leaving 9 bases of the junction unmatched. CDR3 sequence: CASSQGEGQVSEQYF. CDR3 bases: TGTGCCAGCAGCCAAGGAGAAGGACAGGTTTCCGAGCAGTACTTC.

This clone was seen a single time. The V gene is TRBV5-1, the J gene TRBJ2-7, with 9 bases identical to TRBD2. The germline V gene has CDR1 SGHRS and CDR2 YFSETQ. Losses at the gene ends were 3 bases for V and 2 bases for J; bases not matched to a gene: 6. This CDR3 is built from 15 residues. CDR3 loop: CASSSFSGGAYEQYF. CDR3 bases: TGCGCCAGCAGCTCCTTTAGCGGGGGAGCCTACGAGCAGTACTTC.

The rearrangement links TRBV13 to TRBJ1-2; tentative D call: TRBD1 (5 bases). Germline V gene data show CDR1 as PRHDT and CDR2 as FYEKMQ (reference sequence). The CDR3 spans 14 residues. The germline V and J ends were trimmed by 0 bases and 4 bases, with 9 bases remaining between them. This CDR3 reads CASSLGRAVYGYTF. In DNA form, the CDR3 reads TGTGCCAGCAGCTTAGGCAGGGCCGTCTATGGCTACACCTTC.

This chain joins TRBV28 and TRBJ2-7; either TRBD1 or TRBD2 may supply D (7 bases each). The CDR3 totals 16 residues. Trimming shortened V by 4 bases and J by 2 bases, and 18 bases separated the two germline ends. The V gene's germline CDR1 is MDHEN and CDR2 SYDVKM. The CDR3 nucleotides read TGTGCCAGCAGTTGGGAGGGACAGACGACCACCTACGAGCAGTACTTC. Amino acid sequence: CASSWEGQTTTYEQYF. Supplemented by reference TRBV28 and TRBJ2-7, the full variable domain reads DVKVTQSSRYLVKRTGEKVFLECVQDMDHENMFWYRQDPGLGLRLIYFSYDVKMKEKGDIPEGYSVSREKKERFSLILESASTNQTSMYLCASSWEGQTTTYEQYFGPGTRLTVT.

This chain connects TRBV9 to TRBJ2-2; 7 bases agree with TRBD1. In germline, CDR1 is SGDLS, CDR2 YYNGEE. Germline trimming cut 4 bases from V and 6 bases from J; bases unmatched to any gene: 15. The CDR3 sequence is 17 residues long. CDR3 amino acids: CASSPHLLGGNAGELFF. Here the CDR3 DNA reads TGTGCCAGCAGCCCCCATCTTCTAGGGGGCAATGCCGGGGAGCTGTTTTTT.

The chain is built from TRBV18 and TRBJ2-3; D not certain. Germline V gene sequence: CDR1 KGHSH, CDR2 LQKENI. Trimming took off 3 bases at V and 1 base at J, with 2 bases between the two ends. The CDR3 length is 12 residues. CDR3: CASSPGTDTQYF. The CDR3 coding sequence is TGTGCCAGCTCACCTGGCACAGATACGCAGTATTTT.

CDR3 protein: CAIPGRRYEQYF. In DNA form, the CDR3 reads TGCGCCATCCCGGGACGGAGATACGAGCAGTACTTC. The chain is built from TRBV10-1 and TRBJ2-7; D may correspond to TRBD1 or TRBD2 (5 bases each). This CDR3 region has 12 residues. Germline-derived CDR1 and CDR2 are WNHNN and SYGVQD (reference sequence). Trimming left V 10 bases short and J 4 bases short, with 14 bases between.

The chain joins TRBV11-3 to TRBJ2-7, with no clear D. This CDR3 region has 14 residues. Trimming left V 1 base short and J 1 base short, with 8 bases between. The germline V gene has CDR1 SGHNT and CDR2 YENEEA. Here the CDR3 reads CASSLGIGSYEQYF. CDR3 sequence (DNA): TGTGCCAGCAGCTTAGGCATCGGGTCCTACGAGCAGTACTTC.

The chain links TRBV27 to TRBJ1-5; tentative D call: TRBD1 (6 bases). The CDR3 is 16 amino acids. Trimming stripped 2 bases from V and 3 bases from J, with 14 bases between. Germline assignment: CDR1 MNHEY and CDR2 SMNVEV (reference sequence). The chain's CDR3 is CASSLDRTALNQPQHF. DNA of the CDR3: TGTGCCAGCAGTTTAGACAGGACAGCTCTCAATCAGCCCCAGCATTTT.

The CDR3 region has the DNA TGTGCCAGCAGCCTGGAGACGGGCCGTTCCTACGAGCAGTACTTC. Translating gives CASSLETGRSYEQYF. The chain recombines TRBV7-6 with TRBJ2-7; D is ambiguous. Trimming took 5 bases from V and 1 from J, leaving 15 bases between them. The CDR3 length is 15 residues. CDR1 SGHVS and CDR2 FNYEAQ come from the germline V gene. Combining the CDR3 with reference TRBV7-6 and TRBJ2-7 gives the whole variable domain GAGVSQSPRYKVTKRGQDVALRCDPISGHVSLYWYRQALGQGPEFLTYFNYEAQQDKSGLPNDRFSAERPEGSISTLTIQRTEQRDSAMYRCASSLETGRSYEQYFGPGTRLTVT.

The chain links TRBV7-2 to TRBJ1-1; possibly TRBD1 for D (6 bases). The length of the CDR3 is 12 residues. Per germline, CDR1 SGHTA and CDR2 FQGNSA. V lost 4 bases, J lost 3 bases, and 6 bases lay in between. The CDR3 nucleotides read TGTGCCAGCAGCTACAGGGACACTGAAGCTTTCTTT. Amino acids: CASSYRDTEAFF. The variable domain in full, with the rest retrieved from reference TRBV7-2 and TRBJ1-1, is GAGVSQSPSNKVTEKGKDVELRCDPISGHTALYWYRQSLGQGLEFLIYFQGNSAPDKSGLPSDRFSAERTGGSVSTLTIQRTQQEDSAVYLCASSYRDTEAFFGQGTRLTVV.

The chain joins TRBV13 to TRBJ2-7, with TRBD1 matching over 7 bases. With V trimmed by 6 bases and J by 3 bases, 11 bases remained unmatched. The CDR3 loop spans 15 amino acids. Germline assignment: CDR1 PRHDT and CDR2 FYEKMQ (reference sequence). The CDR3 protein is CASSYSPGQFYEQYF. The DNA of the CDR3 is TGTGCCAGCAGTTACTCGCCGGGACAGTTCTACGAGCAGTACTTC.